This entry lists 20 T cell receptor beta chains sequenced from one sample in a study of regulatory T cells in long-lasting Graves disease. The TCR beta library used iRepertoire HTBI primers with Arm-PCR amplification of CDR3. TCRdb passed the multiplex PCR reads through MiXCR, listing each CDR3 protein once. The table records more than 450,000 distinct CDR3 sequences, 9.5% to 15% of them present only once. Time point specified: newly diagnosed GD, antithyroid drugs for less than 3 months. PBMC-extracted RNA yielded the TCR library. These data also featured in a second study, about T cells in Graves' hyperthyroidism and ophthalmopathy.

Sequencing used peripheral blood mononuclear cells (PBMCs), obtained at new diagnosis, from a patient treated with antithyroid drugs. These receptors came from a woman in her thirties with Graves disease.

This clonotype was detected ten times or more. The CDR3 DNA is TGTGCCAGCAGTTCTCCGGGACAGGGTAAATATGGCTACACCTTC. Protein sequence: CASSSPGQGKYGYTF. V gene TRBV12-3 or TRBV12-4 combines with J gene TRBJ1-2; 9 bases are a match to TRBD1. Unmatched junction bases numbered 8, after V lost 4 bases and J lost 5 bases. The CDR3 is made up of 15 amino acids.

In its sample, this clonotype was seen many times. The V and J genes are TRBV5-1 and TRBJ1-1, with D perhaps TRBD1 (5 bases). Germline V lookup: CDR1 SGHRS, CDR2 YFSETQ. This CDR3 has 14 residues. Deletions cut 4 bases from V and 0 bases from J, with 10 bases between. CDR3 coding DNA: TGCGCCAGCAGCCACGGGACCTTGAACACTGAAGCTTTCTTT. It translates to CASSHGTLNTEAFF.

This clonotype was found many times. J is TRBJ2-7 and V is TRBV6-2 or TRBV6-3; D gene uncertain. V was clipped by 2 bases and J by 4 bases, with 3 bases between them. This CDR3 is built from 11 residues. Germline loops: CDR1 MNHEY, CDR2 SVGEGT. CDR3 residues: CASSYKYEQYF. The CDR3 DNA follows: TGTGCCAGCAGTTACAAGTACGAGCAGTACTTC.

The V and J genes are TRBV6-2 or TRBV6-3 and TRBJ2-1, with 7 bases fitting TRBD2. This CDR3 spans 15 amino acids. V shed 5 bases, J shed 2 bases, and the junction held 6 bases outside the gene matches. Germline CDR1 is MNHEY and CDR2 is SVGEGT. DNA of the CDR3: TGTGCCAGCAGTGAACGGGGGAGGGCCTACAATGAGCAGTTCTTC. It translates to CASSERGRAYNEQFF.

This clonotype was seen many times. J is TRBJ2-7 and V is TRBV2; TRBD1 is a possible D gene (5 bases). The CDR3 consists of 14 residues. V was shortened by 2 bases and J by 2 bases, with 10 bases between the two germline ends. Per the germline V gene, CDR1 is SNHLY and CDR2 is FYNNEI. This chain's CDR3 is CASSERGRAYEQYF. The CDR3 bases are TGTGCCAGCAGTGAAAGGGGCAGGGCCTACGAGCAGTACTTC. Full variable domain (remainder filled in from reference TRBV2 and TRBJ2-7): EPEVTQTPSHQVTQMGQEVILRCVPISNHLYFYWYRQILGQKVEFLVSFYNNEISEKSEIFDDQFSVERPDGSNFTLKIRSTKLEDSAMYFCASSERGRAYEQYFGPGTRLTVT.

This clonotype came up many times. CDR3 sequence: CASSLGGSEQFF. CDR3 nucleotides: TGTGCCAGCAGCCTTGGGGGGTCTGAGCAGTTCTTC. J is TRBJ2-1 and V is TRBV5-6, with D perhaps TRBD2 (6 bases). Germline V gene data show CDR1 as SGHDT and CDR2 as YYEEEE. Between the trimmed V and J ends, which lost 4 bases and 9 bases, there was a span of 11 bases. The CDR3 spans 12 residues.

This clonotype has a count of ten or more. The V gene is TRBV20-1, the J gene TRBJ1-6, with 7 bases lining up with TRBD1. This CDR3 region has 15 residues. Germline lookup yields CDR1 DFQATT and CDR2 SNEGSKA (reference sequence). The junction had 8 bases not matched to a gene; V was cut back by 2 bases and J by 7 bases. CDR3 coding DNA: TGCAGTGCTAGAAGCCAGGGGACAGAAAATTCACCCCTCCACTTT. It encodes CSARSQGTENSPLHF.

In regard to this clonotype: This may arise from a read error, as a much more abundant clone is one base away. This chain uses TRBV12-3 or TRBV12-4 with TRBJ1-2; TRBD1 might be the D (5 bases). CDR3 length equals 15 residues. Trimming took off 6 bases at V and 3 bases at J, with 17 bases between the two ends. CDR3 sequence: CASSPRDGIDYGYTF. The CDR3 DNA is TGTGCCAGCAGCCCCCGGGACGGCATCGACTATGGCTACACCTTC.

This clonotype was counted at least ten times. J is TRBJ2-3 and V is TRBV10-3; 10 nucleotides agree with TRBD1. In germline, CDR1 is ENHRY, CDR2 SYGVKD. V was pared by 2 bases and J by 5 bases, with 7 bases of the junction left unmatched. The CDR3 covers 16 residues. CDR3 in DNA: TGTGCCATCAGTGAGGAGACAGGGGGCTGGGGAGATACGCAGTATTTT. This sequence encodes CAISEETGGWGDTQYF.

The chain uses TRBV11-2 and TRBJ1-2, with a tentative D call TRBD1 (5 bases). Germline assignment: CDR1 SGHAT and CDR2 FQNNGV. Trimming cost V 0 bases and J 6 bases, with 20 bases left between them. The CDR3 contains 17 residues. The CDR3 coding sequence is TGTGCCAGCAGCTTAGATTTCGGATCCGGGGGTTCGGATGGCTACACCTTC. Protein: CASSLDFGSGGSDGYTF.

V gene TRBV6-1 combines with J gene TRBJ2-7; D is perhaps TRBD1 (6 bases). Trimming pared 11 bases from V and 3 bases from J, leaving 20 bases between. This CDR3 has 14 amino acids. Germline-derived CDR1 and CDR2 are MNHNS and SASEGT. CDR3 coding DNA: TGTGCCGGCAATCAACAGGGTCCCAACTACGAGCAGTACTTC. It specifies CAGNQQGPNYEQYF.

This clonotype came up many times. The CDR3 DNA sequence: TGTGCCAGCAGTTTGGGGACCCCGGAAGCTTTCTTT. Translated, it gives CASSLGTPEAFF. The chain combines TRBV12-3 or TRBV12-4 with TRBJ1-1; perhaps TRBD1 as D (5 bases). The V end lost 3 bases, the J end lost 8 bases, and 10 bases lay between the germline ends. This CDR3 contains 12 residues.

This clonotype was observed a handful of times. The gene calls are TRBV28 and TRBJ1-4; D is unresolved. The CDR3 loop spans 12 amino acids. Germline-derived CDR1 and CDR2 are MDHEN and SYDVKM. With 5 bases removed from V and 7 bases from J, the gap between germline ends came to 8 bases. The CDR3 spells CASSHSGEKLFF. Here the CDR3 DNA reads TGTGCCAGCAGTCATTCGGGTGAAAAACTGTTTTTT.

This clonotype occurred many times. V usage is TRBV4-1 and J usage is TRBJ1-4, with unresolved D. The CDR3 is 12 residues long. Trimming shortened V by 1 base and J by 8 bases, and 5 bases separated the two germline ends. Looked up from germline, CDR1 is MGHRA and CDR2 is YSYEKL. CDR3 DNA: TGCGCCAGCAGCCAAGTTACCGAAAAACTGTTTTTT. Translated: CASSQVTEKLFF.

This clonotype was counted at least ten times. The rearrangement links TRBV29-1 to TRBJ1-2; D call uncertain. Per the germline V gene, CDR1 is SQVTM and CDR2 is ANQGSEA. V shed 0 bases and J shed 6 bases, with 14 bases lying between them. The CDR3 runs to 14 residues. DNA for the CDR3: TGCAGCGTTGAAGACTTAGCAAGAAGAAATGGCTACACCTTC. Residues: CSVEDLARRNGYTF.

The sample holds a few counts of this clonotype. Written as DNA, the CDR3 is TGCAGTGCTAGAGACTCGACAGGGAAGGAGCAGTACTTC. Residues: CSARDSTGKEQYF. This chain uses TRBV20-1 with TRBJ2-7, with 7 nucleotides matching TRBD1. The CDR3 length is 13 residues. The junction had 6 bases not matched to a gene; V was cut back by 0 bases and J by 7 bases. CDR1 and CDR2 from the germline V gene are DFQATT and SNEGSKA (reference sequence).

This clonotype was recorded at least ten times. V and J are TRBV10-2 and TRBJ1-1; D not resolved. This CDR3 has 12 residues. Trimming removed 7 bases from V and 1 base from J, with 7 bases in between. The germline CDR1 and CDR2 sequences are WSHSY and SAAADI. The CDR3, as DNA: TGCGCCAGCAACCCGGGGAACACTGAAGCTTTCTTT. It encodes CASNPGNTEAFF.

The chain recombines TRBV19 with TRBJ2-1, with D possibly being TRBD2 (6 bases). V was trimmed by 6 bases and J by 0 bases, leaving 12 bases between them. The CDR3 is made up of 15 amino acids. Looked up from germline, CDR1 is LNHDA and CDR2 is SQIVND (reference sequence). The CDR3 region has the DNA TGTGCCAGTAGGGGGAGGAGCGGCTCCTACAATGAGCAGTTCTTC. Translating gives CASRGRSGSYNEQFF. Full variable domain (remainder filled in from reference TRBV19 and TRBJ2-1): DGGITQSPKYLFRKEGQNVTLSCEQNLNHDAMYWYRQDPGQGLRLIYYSQIVNDFQKGDIAEGYSVSREKKESFPLTVTSAQKNPTAFYLCASRGRSGSYNEQFFGPGTRLTVL.

This clonotype was seen repeatedly, ten times or more. This chain connects TRBV9 to TRBJ2-7; TRBD2 aligns across 8 bases. The CDR3 spans 14 residues. From germline, CDR1 is SGDLS and CDR2 YYNGEE. Trimming removed 3 bases from V and 2 bases from J; junction bases left unmatched: 4. The CDR3 coding sequence is TGTGCCAGCAGCGCAAGCGGGAGAGCCTACGAGCAGTACTTC. Translation gives CASSASGRAYEQYF.

There are many counts of this clonotype. The chain joins TRBV12-3 or TRBV12-4 to TRBJ2-5; 10 bases line up with TRBD2. This CDR3 comprises 18 residues. Trimming took 1 base from V and 3 from J; bases not matched to a gene: 11. The CDR3 DNA sequence: TGTGCCAGCAGTTTAGTCCTACACGAGCGGGGGGGAGAAGAGACCCAGTACTTC. This encodes CASSLVLHERGGEETQYF.